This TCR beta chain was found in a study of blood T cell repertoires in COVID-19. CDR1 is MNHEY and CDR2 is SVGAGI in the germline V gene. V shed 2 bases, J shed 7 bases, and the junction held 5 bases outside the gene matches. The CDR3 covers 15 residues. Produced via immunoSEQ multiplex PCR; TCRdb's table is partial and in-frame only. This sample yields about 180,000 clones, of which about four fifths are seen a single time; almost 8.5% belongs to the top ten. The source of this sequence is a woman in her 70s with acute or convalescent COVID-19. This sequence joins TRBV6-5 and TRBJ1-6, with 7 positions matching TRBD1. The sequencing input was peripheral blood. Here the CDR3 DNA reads TGTGCCAGCAGTTACAATCAGGGGGTGAATTCACCCCTCCACTTT. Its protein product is CASSYNQGVNSPLHF.